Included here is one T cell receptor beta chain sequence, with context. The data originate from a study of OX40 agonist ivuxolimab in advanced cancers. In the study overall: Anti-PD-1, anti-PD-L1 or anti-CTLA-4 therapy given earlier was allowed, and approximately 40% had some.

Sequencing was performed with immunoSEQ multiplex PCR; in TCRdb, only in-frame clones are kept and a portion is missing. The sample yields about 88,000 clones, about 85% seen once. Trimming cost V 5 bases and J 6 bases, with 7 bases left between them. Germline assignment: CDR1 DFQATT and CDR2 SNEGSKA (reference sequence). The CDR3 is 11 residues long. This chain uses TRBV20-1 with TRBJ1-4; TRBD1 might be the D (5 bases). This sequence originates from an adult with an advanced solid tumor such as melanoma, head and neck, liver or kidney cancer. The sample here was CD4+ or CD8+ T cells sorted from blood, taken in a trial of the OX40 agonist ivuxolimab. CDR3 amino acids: CSAGHDEKLFF. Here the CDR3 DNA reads TGCAGTGCTGGACATGATGAAAAACTGTTTTTT.